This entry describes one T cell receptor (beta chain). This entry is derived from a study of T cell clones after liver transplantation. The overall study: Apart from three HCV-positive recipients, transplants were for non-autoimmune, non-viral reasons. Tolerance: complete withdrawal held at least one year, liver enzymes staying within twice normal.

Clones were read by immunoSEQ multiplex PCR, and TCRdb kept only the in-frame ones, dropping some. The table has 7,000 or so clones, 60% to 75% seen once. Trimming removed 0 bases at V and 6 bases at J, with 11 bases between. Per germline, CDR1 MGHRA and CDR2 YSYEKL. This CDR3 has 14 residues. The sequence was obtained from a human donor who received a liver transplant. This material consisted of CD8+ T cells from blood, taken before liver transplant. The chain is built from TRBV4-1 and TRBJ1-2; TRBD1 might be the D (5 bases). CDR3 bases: TGCGCCAGCAGCCAAGAAGGGCTAGGGGATGGCTACACCTTC. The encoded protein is CASSQEGLGDGYTF.